This T cell receptor beta chain originates from a study of blood T cell repertoires in COVID-19. Study at large: PBMCs, B-cell-depleted T cells, or T cells were the source of the cDNA or gDNA that made up the material.

V lost 0 bases and J 5 bases, leaving 9 bases between the germline ends. Germline loops: CDR1 SGHRS, CDR2 YFSETQ. CDR3 length: 15 residues. Assay: immunoSEQ multiplex PCR; the TCRdb copy retains only in-frame clones and omits some. The sample includes roughly 250,000 clones, around nine tenths of them seen just once. Sequenced material: PBMCs or T cells enriched from blood (not recorded which). This chain links TRBV5-1 with TRBJ1-6; maybe TRBD1 (5 bases). This sequence was found in a woman between 50 and 59 years old who had recovered from COVID-19. CDR3 amino acids: CASSLAGPDNSPLHF. The CDR3 DNA is TGCGCCAGCAGCTTGGCAGGGCCGGATAATTCACCCCTCCACTTT.